This is a list of T cell receptor beta chains from one sample in a study of cytomegalovirus exposure and HLA in healthy donors. Profiled with immunoSEQ multiplex PCR; TCRdb holds only in-frame clones, not every one. The table includes 150,000 to 200,000 clones, approximately 80% detected once. The source material was PBMCs. These receptors were taken from a woman aged 40-49 years in good health and CMV-seropositive. CDR3s include the opening cysteine and the closing phenylalanine or tryptophan. A D gene is named only where the DNA matches it firmly. Not all rows give a size; the values are once, few, many and, for expanded clones, a class.

.	TRBV6-1	.	TRBJ1-1	TGTGCCAGCATTGTGAAGTCGGGTATGAACACTGGAGCTTTCTTT	CASIVKSGMNTGAFF
.	TRBV30	.	TRBJ1-1	TGTGCCTGGAGTGTTTCAGGGCGGACTGAAGCTTTCTTT	CAWSVSGRTEAFF
.	TRBV18	.	TRBJ1-1	TGTGCCAGCTCTCCGAGTTTGAACACTGAAGCTTTCTTT	CASSPSLNTEAFF
TRBD1	TRBV30	.	TRBJ1-6	TGTGCCTGCAGGGGGACCCTATTAAATTCACCCCTCCACTTT	CACRGTLLNSPLHF
TRBD1	TRBV27	.	TRBJ1-5	TGTGCCAGCAGGACAGGGAATCAGCCCCAGCATTTT	CASRTGNQPQHF
.	TRBV27	.	TRBJ2-2	TGTGCCAGCAGTTTTACGCGGTTCGCCGGGGAGCTGTTTTTT	CASSFTRFAGELFF
.	TRBV5-1	.	TRBJ2-3	TGCGCCAGCAGCTTGATAGGTGGACTTGACACAGATACGCAGTATTTT	CASSLIGGLDTDTQYF
TRBD2	TRBV6-1	few	TRBJ2-1	TGTGCCAGCAGTACCCGGGAGGTCAATGAGCAGTTCTTC	CASSTREVNEQFF
.	TRBV5-4	.	TRBJ2-1	TGTGCCAGCAGCTCAACAGGGTTCAATGAGCAGTTCTTC	CASSSTGFNEQFF
.	TRBV19	.	TRBJ2-5	TGTGCCAGTAGCTGGTTAGGGGCGGAGACCCAGTACTTC	CASSWLGAETQYF
TRBD2	TRBV4-1	few	TRBJ2-1	TGCGCCAGCAGCCGAGGAGGACTAGCAGTGTTAGGCAATGAGCAGTTCTTC	CASSRGGLAVLGNEQFF
TRBD1	TRBV2	.	TRBJ1-1	TGTGCCAGCAATATACAGGGGGAGGACACTGAAGCTTTCTTT	CASNIQGEDTEAFF
.	TRBV28	.	TRBJ1-1	TGTGCCAGCAGTTTACTGAGGGGGGGAACTGAAGCTTTCTTT	CASSLLRGGTEAFF
.	TRBV5-6	.	TRBJ1-4	TGTGCCAGCAGCTTACGGGGAAATGAAAAACTGTTTTTT	CASSLRGNEKLFF
.	TRBV10-3	.	TRBJ1-2	TGTGCCATCAGTGAGTCGACTTCCTATGGCTACACCTTC	CAISESTSYGYTF
TRBD1	TRBV6-4	.	TRBJ1-5	TGTGCCAGCAGTAAAGACAGGGGTGGCAATCAGCCCCAGCATTTT	CASSKDRGGNQPQHF
TRBD2	TRBV6-5	.	TRBJ2-1	TGTGCCAGCAGTTACCGCATCCCCGGGGGGGGCGATGAGCAGTTCTTC	CASSYRIPGGGDEQFF
.	TRBV6-5	few	TRBJ2-1	TGTGCCAGCAGGAGAGAGGTTGAGCAGTTCTTC	CASRREVEQFF
.	TRBV4-1	.	TRBJ1-2	TGCGCCAGCAGCCAACCAGGGGATGACTATGGCTACACCTTC	CASSQPGDDYGYTF
TRBD2	TRBV11-1	once	TRBJ2-2	TGTGCCAGCAGCCCAAGCGGGGTAGGAACCGGGGAGCTGTTTTTT	CASSPSGVGTGELFF
TRBD2	TRBV30	.	TRBJ2-7	TGTGCCTGGAGTGTACTCGGGAGGGGCGAGCAGTACTTC	CAWSVLGRGEQYF
.	TRBV18	few	TRBJ1-2	TGTGCCAGCTCATCCGACAGAGGCTATGGCTACACCTTC	CASSSDRGYGYTF
.	TRBV28	.	TRBJ2-2	TGTGCCAGTGAAATCCCCTTGGGACAAGGGTTTCCCGGGGAGCTGTTTTTT	CASEIPLGQGFPGELFF
TRBD1	TRBV2	.	TRBJ1-2	TGTGCCAGCACGGGACAGCTCCTTGTATGGGATGGCTACACCTTC	CASTGQLLVWDGYTF
.	TRBV30	.	TRBJ1-4	TGTGCCTGGAGTCGACAGCCAACTAATGAAAAACTGTTTTTT	CAWSRQPTNEKLFF
.	TRBV6-1	.	TRBJ1-2	TGTGCCAGCAGTGAAAGCGACCGGGGCTACACCTTC	CASSESDRGYTF
.	TRBV7-2	.	TRBJ2-3	TGTGCCAGCAGCTACTCCCCCGAAGATACGCAGTATTTT	CASSYSPEDTQYF
.	TRBV2	.	TRBJ2-2	TGTGCCAGCACTCTAGACAGGCCGAACACCGGGGAGCTGTTTTTT	CASTLDRPNTGELFF